This T cell receptor beta chain emerged from a study of blood T cells in healthy people across ages (dated by TCRdb to about 2015). About the investigation overall: In model experiments, template switching captured roughly one uniquely barcoded TCR beta cDNA molecule for every two T cells. To track age-related changes in TCR beta repertoire diversity, the study relied on deep sequencing normalized with unique cDNA molecular identifiers. Four age groups were formed from the donors: young (average about 16 years), middle-aged (around 37), aged (around 62) and long-lived (82). To avoid experimental bias, donors of different ages were spread randomly across the sequencing lanes. Using the same blood draw, the study looked at two additional independent replicas of 1 million unique cDNA reads for two donors, one aged 18 to 30 and the other aged 80 or older. Results the study describes overall, beyond this receptor: Estimates of total diversity based on one million sequenced T cells were regarded as lower bounds and as underestimates. As age increased, observed TCR beta diversity per million T cells dropped in a roughly linear way, and a significant reduction was already evident by age 40. There was a strong correlation between observed TCR beta diversity and the percentage of naive T cells measured by flow cytometry. Bulk unsorted PBMC profiling prevented conclusive comparison of naive and antigen-experienced compartments. Because the CMV infection status of the donors was unknown, age-related changes in expanded clonotypes may potentially have been confounded. Compared with the aged group, the long-lived group had more naive CD4+ T cells, fewer expanded clones and increased TCR diversity, a pattern suggesting age selection.

The approximately 40 donors, aged about 6 to 95 years, were systemically healthy Caucasian individuals from Russia. Each donor gave ten milliliters of peripheral blood, collected into EDTA-treated Vacutainer tubes. Ficoll-Paque density-gradient centrifugation was used to isolate PBMCs, with at least 7 million per sample. Total RNA, at least 5.5 micrograms per sample, was extracted from PBMCs with Trizol reagent. For every donor, flow cytometry on a PBMC aliquot measured the percentage of naive CD45RAhigh/CD27high T cells. CDR1 is given as SQVTM and CDR2 as ANQGSEA, both from the germline V gene. V loses 7 bases, J loses 5 bases, and the germline ends lie 14 bases apart. The CDR3 goes from the cysteine to the phenylalanine over 13 residues. The read is trimmed to its CDR3 DNA, 39 bases read in frame from base 1. As for this clonotype: The clone's antigen remains unknown. Qualities for individual bases were not recorded, and no much larger clone is one base off.

The library was obtained by 5' RACE. The instrument was an Illumina HiSeq 2500. A second about 7 to 12 cycle PCR used a sample-barcoded 5' primer and a J-beta primer mix. A template-switch 5' adaptor carrying 12 random nucleotides introduced a unique molecular identifier onto each TCR beta cDNA molecule. At least 2.5 million CDR3-containing paired-end reads were obtained from each sample. The Mint cDNA synthesis kit, primed by a TRBC-specific oligonucleotide, was used to synthesize first-strand cDNA from all RNA. Following uracil-DNA glycosylase treatment, a first 18-cycle PCR with universal primers M1SS and BC2_uni_R was performed on all cDNA. The study's own analysis went as follows. Normalization of each sample was performed by random selection of 1 million high-quality reads, each carrying a distinct molecular identifier. Instead of being binned into consensus sequences, reads that shared molecular identifiers were thrown out. MiTCR, set to a Q25 quality threshold and the strictest error-elimination algorithm, was used for CDR3 identification, clonotype clustering and error correction. Lower-bound total TCR beta diversity was estimated with a nonparametric unseen species model using Euler transformation. TCRdb took the public reads, trimmed them with fastp at Q25, ran MiXCR for clone calling and kept in-frame beta chains. A single entry per CDR3 protein holds the most common genes and DNA from its merged rows. The V and J calls were determined by TCRdb, not by the authors. For this sample the table gives 1.5 million to 1.9 million distinct CDR3 sequences, of which roughly two fifths were detected only once. The ten biggest clones cover about 4.1% of the sample.

Material: blood. This clonotype was sampled from a young woman in good health. The rearrangement joined TRBV29-1 to TRBJ1-4; the D region possibly corresponds to TRBD1 (5 bases align). The CDR3 reads CSAQDTINEKLFF. At the DNA level, the sequence is TGCAGCGCCCAGGACACGATAAATGAAAAACTGTTTTTT.